This TCR beta chain appears in the sequencing data of a study of OX40 agonist ivuxolimab in advanced cancers. Study summary: Given to patients was ivuxolimab, an agonistic anti-OX40 (CD134) antibody. Three patients, one with hepatocellular carcinoma and two with cutaneous melanoma, achieved partial responses. The study, taken as a whole, reports: Fewer expanded clones were found on average in CD4+ than in CD8+ T cells.

CDR3 size: 16 residues. Trimming cost V 2 bases and J 4 bases; bases outside gene matches: 11. Details on this clone: Its antigen is not known.

Patients were ineligible given autoimmune disease history or systemic immunosuppression. Assay: immunoSEQ multiplex PCR; the TCRdb copy retains only in-frame clones and omits some. Of more than 60,000 clones in the sample, approximately 87% were seen once. Sequences were derived from CD4+ or CD8+ T cells sorted from blood, sampled in a trial of the OX40 agonist ivuxolimab. This TCR came from an adult with an advanced solid tumor such as melanoma, head and neck, liver or kidney cancer. This chain connects TRBV5-3 to TRBJ1-1; 7 nucleotides align to TRBD1. TRBV5-3 is recorded as an ORF, its role being uncertain. The CDR3 loop reads CARSFRGHLRGTEAFF. CDR3 nucleotide sequence: TGTGCCAGAAGCTTTAGGGGGCACCTTCGGGGCACTGAAGCTTTCTTT.